Shown below are 12 T cell receptor beta chains from a single sample sequenced in a study of T cells in Graves' hyperthyroidism and ophthalmopathy. Template material for amplifying TCR beta CDR3 regions consisted of RNA transcripts. Primed by the HTBI set, a first-round RT-PCR was run on the TCR CDR3. TCRdb reanalysed the multiplex PCR reads using MiXCR and keeps one entry per CDR3 protein. This sample has around 520,000 distinct CDR3 sequences, with approximately 14% found just once. The sequenced sample was blood. All receptors derive from a woman aged 18 to 35 with Graves' hyperthyroidism.

This clonotype has at least ten counts. The chain is built from TRBV7-3 and TRBJ2-1; either TRBD1 or TRBD2 may fit D (5 bases each). The germline V gene has CDR1 SGHTA and CDR2 FQGTGA. The CDR3 consists of 16 residues. Trimming took off 5 bases at V and 0 bases at J, with 14 bases between the two ends. CDR3 region: CASSKGDLSSYNEQFF. Here the CDR3 DNA reads TGTGCCAGCAGCAAAGGGGACCTGAGCTCCTACAATGAGCAGTTCTTC.

This clonotype showed up just a few times. The CDR3 spells CSARDPGRAEAFF. CDR3 nucleotides: TGCAGTGCTAGAGACCCAGGTAGGGCTGAAGCTTTCTTT. The V and J genes are TRBV20-1 and TRBJ1-1; D is undetermined. CDR1 DFQATT and CDR2 SNEGSKA come from the germline V gene (reference sequence). The CDR3 is 13 amino acids. V was pared by 0 bases and J by 6 bases, with 11 bases between.

The chain links TRBV20-1 to TRBJ1-5; no clear D. The CDR3 is 13 residues long. The V gene's germline CDR1 is DFQATT and CDR2 SNEGSKA (reference sequence). Between the trimmed V and J ends, which lost 5 bases and 1 base, there was a span of 9 bases. In nucleotides, the CDR3 is TGCAGTGCTCAGGCGGCGAGCAATCAGCCCCAGCATTTT. Protein product: CSAQAASNQPQHF.

Regarding this clonotype: This could be a read error, since a much larger clone is one nucleotide away. The chain is built from TRBV12-5 and TRBJ1-3; D gene unclear. Germline-derived CDR1 and CDR2 are LGHNT and FRNRAP. The CDR3 length is 14 residues. The CDR3 loop is CARGLSTTPGTIYF. Written as DNA, the CDR3 is TGTGCTCGTGGTTTGTCCACCACCCCAGGCACCATATATTTT. Complete variable domain (other parts from reference TRBV12-5 and TRBJ1-3): DARVTQTPRHKVTEMGQEVTMRCQPILGHNTVFWYRQTMMQGLELLAYFRNRAPLDDSGMPKDRFSAEMPDATLATLKIQPSEPRDSAVYFCARGLSTTPGTIYFGEGSWLTVV.

This clonotype was observed at least ten times. This sequence joins TRBV30 and TRBJ1-3, with D possibly being TRBD1 (6 bases). Trimming shortened V by 0 bases and J by 4 bases, and 19 bases separated the two germline ends. The germline V gene has CDR1 GTSNPN and CDR2 SVGIG (reference sequence). This CDR3 is built from 17 residues. The CDR3 spells CAWSVLRLGARGNTIYF. The CDR3 nucleotides read TGTGCCTGGAGTGTCCTCAGGTTGGGGGCGAGGGGAAACACCATATATTTT.

This clonotype was observed at least ten times. This CDR3 is CASSPLQGAKNIQYF. For the CDR3, the DNA is TGTGCCAGCAGCCCCCTACAGGGGGCCAAAAACATTCAGTACTTC. The rearrangement uses TRBV14 and TRBJ2-4, with 7 positions matching TRBD1. From germline, CDR1 is SGHDN and CDR2 FVKESK. After removal of 4 bases from V and 1 base from J, the junction contained 4 bases not matched to a gene. The length of the CDR3 is 15 residues.

Details on this clonotype: This sequence may be a read error, since a much larger clone differs from it by one base. In this CDR3 the conserved last residue, phenylalanine or tryptophan, is missing, so a read error is likely. CDR3: CASSRENNSPLHS. Here the CDR3 DNA reads TGTGCCAGCAGCCGGGAGAATAATTCACCCCTCCACTCT. The rearrangement links TRBV2 to TRBJ1-6; D call uncertain. The CDR3 is 13 amino acids. V was cut by 6 bases and J by 5 bases, with 8 bases left in between. Germline CDR1 reads SNHLY; CDR2 reads FYNNEI.

The chain employs TRBV7-3 and TRBJ2-3; 10 positions match TRBD2. The CDR3 loop spans 16 amino acids. Trimming removed 1 base from V and 5 bases from J; junction bases left unmatched: 6. Germline CDR1 SGHTA, CDR2 FQGTGA. This CDR3 reads CASSLMASGRGDTQYF. The CDR3 DNA follows: TGTGCCAGCAGCTTAATGGCTAGCGGGAGAGGAGATACGCAGTATTTT.

This clonotype appeared many times. V usage is TRBV7-9 and J usage is TRBJ2-5, with D possibly matching TRBD2 (5 bases). The CDR3 is made up of 14 amino acids. The germline V and J ends were trimmed by 2 bases and 1 base, with 8 bases remaining between them. Germline loops: CDR1 SEHNR, CDR2 FQNEAQ (reference sequence). CDR3 residues: CASSLMEAQETQYF. The CDR3 region has the DNA TGTGCCAGCAGCTTAATGGAGGCCCAAGAGACCCAGTACTTC.

The J gene is TRBJ2-7, the V gene TRBV6-1, with TRBD2 matching over 7 bases. V lost 0 bases and J lost 5; bases outside the gene matches: 4. Germline-derived CDR1 and CDR2 are MNHNS and SASEGT. The CDR3 runs 14 residues. Here the CDR3 DNA reads TGTGCCAGCAGTGAAGCGCGTCTAGCGGACGAGCAGTACGTC. This sequence encodes CASSEARLADEQYV.

This clonotype was counted a single time. This chain joins TRBV5-1 and TRBJ2-5; D gene uncertain. The germline gives CDR1 SGHRS, CDR2 YFSETQ. CDR3 length: 15 residues. V shed 0 bases and J shed 0 bases, with 9 bases lying between them. DNA of the CDR3: TGCGCCAGCAGCTTGGGTGTCAGCCACCAAGAGACCCAGTACTTC. Protein product: CASSLGVSHQETQYF.

This clonotype was recorded many times. The chain uses TRBV29-1 and TRBJ2-3; 7 nucleotides line up with TRBD1. In germline, CDR1 is SQVTM, CDR2 ANQGSEA. This CDR3 spans 14 amino acids. Losses at the gene ends were 7 bases for V and 3 bases for J; bases not matched to a gene: 10. Here the CDR3 DNA reads TGCAGCGAGAATATACCGGGACAGACAGATACGCAGTATTTT. As protein: CSENIPGQTDTQYF.